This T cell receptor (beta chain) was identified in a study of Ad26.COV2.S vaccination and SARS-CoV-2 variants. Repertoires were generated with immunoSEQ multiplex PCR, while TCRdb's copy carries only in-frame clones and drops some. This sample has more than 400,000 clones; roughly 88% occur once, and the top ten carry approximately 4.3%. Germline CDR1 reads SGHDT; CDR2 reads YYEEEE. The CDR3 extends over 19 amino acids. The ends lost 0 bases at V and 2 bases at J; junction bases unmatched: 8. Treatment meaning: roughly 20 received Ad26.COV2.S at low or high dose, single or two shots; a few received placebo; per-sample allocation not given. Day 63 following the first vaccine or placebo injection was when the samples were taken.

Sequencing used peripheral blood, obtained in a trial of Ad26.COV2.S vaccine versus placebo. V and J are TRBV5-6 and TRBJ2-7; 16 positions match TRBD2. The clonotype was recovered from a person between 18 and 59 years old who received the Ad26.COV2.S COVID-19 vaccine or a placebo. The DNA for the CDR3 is TGTGCCAGCAGCTTGGTGGGACTAGCGGGAGGGCCGGACCCCTACGAGCAGTACTTC. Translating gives CASSLVGLAGGPDPYEQYF.